These 25 T cell receptor beta chains share one sample of origin, sequenced in a study of identical twins. TCRdb analysed the 5' RACE reads with MiXCR anew, one entry per CDR3 protein. The table shows just under 550,000 distinct CDR3 sequences, with 13% to 15% occurring only once. These data were also filed under a second study, of yellow fever vaccine responses in identical twins.

The sample was CD4+ T cells sorted from blood. The receptors were sampled from a woman aged 18-29 years in good health.

The chain couples TRBV29-1 to TRBJ2-1, with D perhaps matching TRBD1 or TRBD2 (5 bases each). The CDR3 covers 11 residues. The V end lost 1 base, the J end lost 11 bases, and 9 bases lay between the germline ends. The germline V gene encodes CDR1 SQVTM and CDR2 ANQGSEA. CDR3: CSVEVLGQQFF. The CDR3 DNA is TGCAGCGTTGAAGTGTTGGGACAGCAGTTCTTC.

The gene calls are TRBV11-2 and TRBJ1-1, with a tentative D call TRBD1 (5 bases). The V gene lost 7 bases and the J gene lost 5 bases, with 23 bases spanning the gap. The CDR3 totals 16 residues. Germline CDR1 reads SGHAT; CDR2 reads FQNNGV. The CDR3 spells CASNKDGRRGGTEAFF. The CDR3 DNA sequence: TGTGCCAGCAACAAGGACGGTCGTCGGGGGGGAACTGAAGCTTTCTTT.

This clonotype turned up a few times. The genes are TRBV20-1 and TRBJ1-1; 7 nucleotides match TRBD1. CDR3 length: 13 residues. Germline-derived CDR1 and CDR2 are DFQATT and SNEGSKA (reference sequence). Unmatched junction bases numbered 8, after V lost 6 bases and J lost 4 bases. CDR3 sequence (DNA): TGCAGTGCCACCGACAGGGTCCCCACTGAAGCTTTCTTT. It yields the protein CSATDRVPTEAFF.

This chain links TRBV6-1 with TRBJ2-3; tentative D call: TRBD1 (6 bases). The CDR3 extends over 15 amino acids. Trimming took 4 bases from V and 2 from J, leaving 13 bases between them. Germline V gene data show CDR1 as MNHNS and CDR2 as SASEGT. In DNA form, the CDR3 reads TGTGCCAGCAGTGCCCCGGGACATATCACAGATACGCAGTATTTT. It is translated as CASSAPGHITDTQYF.

This clonotype has just a few counts. The chain recombines TRBV5-1 with TRBJ2-1; D may be TRBD1 (6 bases). This CDR3 is 14 amino acids long. Germline V CDR1 and CDR2: SGHRS, YFSETQ. V was clipped by 4 bases and J by 9 bases, with 17 bases between them. The CDR3 reads CASSRGQDLSEQFF. The CDR3 DNA follows: TGCGCCAGCAGCCGGGGACAAGATCTTAGTGAGCAGTTCTTC. The full variable domain, completed using reference TRBV5-1 and TRBJ2-1, is KAGVTQTPRYLIKTRGQQVTLSCSPISGHRSVSWYQQTPGQGLQFLFEYFSETQRNKGNFPGRFSGRQFSNSRSEMNVSTLELGDSALYLCASSRGQDLSEQFFGPGTRLTVL.

There are many counts of this clonotype. The rearrangement links TRBV12-3 or TRBV12-4 to TRBJ2-5, with D uncertain. V lost 1 base and J 4 bases, leaving 7 bases between the germline ends. This CDR3 region has 13 residues. The CDR3 DNA is TGTGCCAGCAGTTTAGGCACCCTAGAGACCCAGTACTTC. It specifies CASSLGTLETQYF.

This rearrangement joins TRBV28 to TRBJ2-7, with 7 bases matching TRBD2. CDR1 and CDR2 from the germline V gene are MDHEN and SYDVKM. The CDR3 spans 15 residues. V gave up 5 bases and J gave up 4 bases; unmatched junction bases: 11. CDR3 loop: CASSPVGGREYEQYF. CDR3 in DNA: TGTGCCAGCAGTCCCGTTGGAGGGAGGGAGTACGAGCAGTACTTC.

This chain connects TRBV7-6 to TRBJ2-1; tentatively, D is TRBD1 (6 bases). Germline lookup yields CDR1 SGHVS and CDR2 FNYEAQ. This CDR3 has 14 amino acids. Trimming took 2 bases from V and 7 from J, leaving 12 bases between them. The CDR3 coding sequence is TGTGCCAGCAGCTTATTTGCAGGGACAAATGAGCAGTTCTTC. Its protein product is CASSLFAGTNEQFF.

This clonotype was seen more than once but under ten times. The CDR3 bases are TGCAGTGCTAGAGAAACAGGGTTGAGTTCAGATACGCAGTATTTT. Its protein product is CSARETGLSSDTQYF. The chain links TRBV20-1 to TRBJ2-3; D perhaps matches TRBD1 (6 bases). There are 15 residues in the CDR3. The V and J ends lost 0 bases and 4 bases respectively, with 14 bases between them. From germline, CDR1 is DFQATT and CDR2 SNEGSKA (reference sequence).

The chain has TRBV20-1 and TRBJ2-7; TRBD2 aligns across 12 bases. This CDR3 is built from 14 residues. Germline V gene lookup returns CDR1 DFQATT and CDR2 SNEGSKA (reference sequence). Trimming at V came to 6 bases and at J to 3 bases, leaving 6 bases not matched to a gene. CDR3 nucleotide sequence: TGCAGTGCCACCAGACTAGCGGGAGTCTACGAGCAGTACTTC. Translated: CSATRLAGVYEQYF.

The table lists this clonotype with a few counts. The chain uses TRBV7-9 and TRBJ2-1, with D perhaps TRBD1 or TRBD2 (5 bases each). Trimming stripped 5 bases from V and 10 bases from J, with 12 bases between. This CDR3 has 12 residues. From germline, CDR1 is SEHNR and CDR2 FQNEAQ (reference sequence). As DNA, the CDR3 is TGTGCCAGCAGCCCCCCGGGACCCGAGCAGTTCTTC. It codes for CASSPPGPEQFF.

The chain couples TRBV2 to TRBJ2-7; either TRBD1 or TRBD2 may supply D (5 bases each). The CDR3 has 12 amino acids. V was trimmed by 6 bases and J by 8 bases, leaving 14 bases between them. The germline V gene encodes CDR1 SNHLY and CDR2 FYNNEI. The CDR3 loop is CASSASGPQQYV. The CDR3 coding sequence is TGTGCCAGCAGCGCCTCGGGGCCTCAGCAGTACGTC.

The chain is built from TRBV27 and TRBJ1-1; TRBD1 matches at 8 bases. The CDR3 runs to 17 residues. Germline assignment: CDR1 MNHEY and CDR2 SMNVEV (reference sequence). Losses at the gene ends were 2 bases for V and 1 base for J; bases not matched to a gene: 9. The CDR3 protein is CASSLRAGGFANTEAFF. The CDR3 DNA sequence: TGTGCCAGCAGTTTACGGGCAGGGGGCTTTGCGAACACTGAAGCTTTCTTT.

This clonotype appeared many times. This chain connects TRBV12-3 or TRBV12-4 to TRBJ2-1; D unresolved. Deletions cut 4 bases from V and 13 bases from J, with 11 bases between. The CDR3 spans 11 residues. The CDR3 reads CASSYSYIQFF. CDR3 coding DNA: TGTGCCAGCAGTTATAGTTACATCCAGTTCTTC.

This clonotype was detected only a few times. The chain combines TRBV10-3 with TRBJ2-1; no clear D gene. V was trimmed by 2 bases and J by 10 bases, leaving 6 bases between them. This CDR3 has 11 amino acids. Germline CDR1 ENHRY, CDR2 SYGVKD. CDR3 nucleotides: TGTGCCATCAGTGAGGGGGTGGAGCAGTTCTTC. The encoded protein is CAISEGVEQFF.

Only one count was recorded for this clonotype. This chain connects TRBV7-7 to TRBJ2-5; 13 positions match TRBD2. Trimming at V came to 6 bases and at J to 5 bases, leaving 9 bases not matched to a gene. Germline assignment: CDR1 SSHAT and CDR2 FNYEAQ (reference sequence). The CDR3 length is 16 residues. CDR3 sequence: CASRPTSGGGLETQYF. The CDR3 DNA follows: TGTGCCAGCAGACCAACTAGCGGGGGGGGTTTGGAGACCCAGTACTTC.

This clonotype came up a few times. The V and J genes are TRBV4-1 and TRBJ2-3; D is uncertain. Germline V gene lookup returns CDR1 MGHRA and CDR2 YSYEKL. The CDR3 consists of 17 residues. Trimming stripped 1 base from V and 3 bases from J, with 17 bases between. CDR3 DNA: TGCGCCAGCAGCCAAGCCACCCGATTAAACCCAACAGATACGCAGTATTTT. Translating gives CASSQATRLNPTDTQYF.

This clonotype has just a few counts. The rearrangement joins TRBV6-1 to TRBJ2-3, with 7 bases that match TRBD1. This CDR3 has 14 residues. Germline CDR1 is MNHNS and CDR2 is SASEGT. Trimming cost V 4 bases and J 1 base; bases outside gene matches: 2. CDR3 amino acids: CASSGQGGTDTQYF. CDR3 nucleotides: TGTGCCAGCAGTGGACAGGGAGGCACAGATACGCAGTATTTT.

Many counts were recorded for this clonotype. The chain is built from TRBV12-3 or TRBV12-4 and TRBJ2-7; D remains ambiguous. The CDR3 spans 11 residues. V lost 7 bases and J 1 base, leaving 5 bases between the germline ends. CDR3 amino acids: CASTRSYEQYF. The DNA of the CDR3 is TGTGCCAGCACTCGTTCCTACGAGCAGTACTTC.

V usage is TRBV7-9 and J usage is TRBJ2-5; the D is unclear. Germline CDR1 is SEHNR and CDR2 is FQNEAQ (reference sequence). The CDR3 is 14 residues long. V was shortened by 6 bases and J by 3 bases, with 14 bases between the two germline ends. The CDR3 sequence: CASRPDRVEETQYF. CDR3 coding DNA: TGTGCCAGCAGGCCCGATCGGGTCGAAGAGACCCAGTACTTC. The full variable domain, rest sourced from reference TRBV7-9 and TRBJ2-5, is DTGVSQNPRHKITKRGQNVTFRCDPISEHNRLYWYRQTLGQGPEFLTYFQNEAQLEKSRLLSDRFSAERPKGSFSTLEIQRTEQGDSAMYLCASRPDRVEETQYFGPGTRLLVL.

This clonotype was picked up a small number of times. The V and J genes are TRBV25-1 and TRBJ1-2; 9 nucleotides match TRBD1. Germline CDR1 MGHDK, CDR2 SYGVNS. Trimming at V came to 2 bases and at J to 14 bases, leaving 9 bases not matched to a gene. This CDR3 has 13 amino acids. In DNA, the CDR3 is TGTGCCAGCAGTGAAGGGACAGGGATGGATGTAACCTTC. It encodes CASSEGTGMDVTF.

The V gene is TRBV3-1, the J gene TRBJ1-6, with D perhaps TRBD1 (6 bases). V lost 2 bases to trimming and J lost 0 bases, with 11 bases between them. CDR1 is LGHDT and CDR2 is YNNKEL in the germline V gene (reference sequence). The CDR3 length is 17 residues. The CDR3 protein is CASSQRTASSYNSPLHF. In DNA, the CDR3 is TGTGCCAGCAGCCAAAGGACAGCGAGCTCCTATAATTCACCCCTCCACTTT.

This clonotype showed up just a few times. The J gene is TRBJ2-2, the V gene TRBV11-1; 8 bases line up with TRBD1. Trimming removed 5 bases from V and 0 bases from J; junction bases left unmatched: 17. The CDR3 covers 20 residues. CDR1 is SGHAT and CDR2 is FQDESV in the germline V gene (reference sequence). The CDR3 coding sequence is TGTGCCAGCAGCCGGACAGGGACGAACTTTCCTATTGCGAACACCGGGGAGCTGTTTTTT. Amino acids: CASSRTGTNFPIANTGELFF.

The chain recombines TRBV7-9 with TRBJ2-5; 8 positions match TRBD1. This CDR3 has 14 residues. Germline values: CDR1 SEHNR, CDR2 FQNEAQ (reference sequence). Trimming at V came to 5 bases and at J to 9 bases, leaving 11 bases not matched to a gene. The CDR3 DNA sequence: TGTGCCAGCAGCATACGACAGGGGAGTTTGGCCCAGTACTTC. Protein sequence: CASSIRQGSLAQYF.

V and J are TRBV11-1 and TRBJ2-1, with TRBD2 matching 8 bases. Trimming at V came to 0 bases and at J to 3 bases, leaving 10 bases not matched to a gene. Germline lookup yields CDR1 SGHAT and CDR2 FQDESV (reference sequence). This CDR3 is 18 amino acids long. The DNA for the CDR3 is TGTGCCAGCAGCTTAGCCCCCGGGACTAGACCTATCTACAATGAGCAGTTCTTC. Its protein product is CASSLAPGTRPIYNEQFF.